This T cell receptor beta chain was observed in a study of blood T cell repertoires in COVID-19 (dated by TCRdb to about 2020). Background for the entire study: Samples covering the acute and convalescent phases of COVID-19 were provided by collaborators in the United States, Italy and Spain. The dataset comprised deeply sampled blood TCRbeta repertoires from subjects exposed to, actively infected with, or recovered from COVID-19. The material from the prospective study consisted of cDNA or gDNA derived from T cells, B-cell-depleted T cells, or PBMCs. Nearly every sample came with metadata listing a de-identified subject ID, COVID-19 status, age in years and sex. The repertoires were released in a freely available public database meant as a resource for research on the immune response to SARS-CoV-2. Samples came from the ongoing ImmuneRACE study (first 160 participants) plus 1,254 subjects from 6 global collaborators. Where available, HLA class I and class II types were obtained from metadata supplied by the sample provider rather than from assay-based typing. The study at large found these results: Clinical and demographic metadata were provided uncurated, with the amount varying by source and participant.

In the prospective study, participants were about 18 to 100 years old, resided in about two dozen geographic areas of the United States, and were enrolled through a virtual design. Cohort assignment in the prospective study relied on participant-reported clinical history from a screening survey and a study questionnaire. Exposed participants were defined as having been in contact with someone with a PCR-confirmed or clinician-diagnosed COVID-19 case within 2 weeks of study entry. In the prospective study, whole blood, serum and a nasopharyngeal or oropharyngeal swab were collected from each participant by mobile phlebotomists. Participants in the prospective study had the option to provide additional blood draws and questionnaires over a roughly 2-month period. Before DNA extraction, blood samples from the prospective study were shipped at room temperature or frozen. A remark on this clone: It lacks a known antigen. The sample holds no much larger clone one base away, and base qualities are not on file.

The immunoSEQ Assay, a bias-controlled multiplex PCR, was used to amplify TCRbeta CDR3 regions from genomic DNA. The source study handled its data this way. The number of nucleated cells in each sample was estimated from the amplification of reference gene primers within the assay. To quantify the absolute abundance of each unique TCRbeta CDR3 rearrangement, sequence reads were collapsed and filtered. For each sample, productive Simpson clonality was calculated by taking the square root of Simpson's diversity index across productive rearrangements. TCRdb took over this immuneACCESS table, retaining in-frame rearrangements with V and J assigned. Such tables are incomplete; in checked studies, under half of the missing clones stem from an unresolved V gene, and the remainder is unexplained. V and J calls and clone size are as listed in that table; D and trimming were resolved from the DNA. The sample records 250,000 or so clones, around nine tenths of which are singletons. Roughly 3.7% of the sample is taken by the ten largest.

The TCR was taken from a woman in her 30s who had been exposed to COVID-19. Sequenced input: PBMCs or T cells enriched from blood (not recorded which).

The CDR3: CASSWVSGTSRKGSTGELFF. The base sequence is TGCGCCAGCAGCTGGGTCTCTGGGACTAGCCGTAAGGGGTCCACCGGGGAGCTGTTTTTT. The rearranged segments are TRBV5-1 and TRBJ2-2; 9 bases in between match TRBD2. The CDR3 runs 20 residues from the cysteine to the phenylalanine. Solely the CDR3 DNA is kept, with 60 bases framed from the first base. The germline V gene encodes CDR1 SGHRS and CDR2 YFSETQ. Trimming removed 3 bases from V and 4 bases from J; the gene matches leave 19 bases unexplained.